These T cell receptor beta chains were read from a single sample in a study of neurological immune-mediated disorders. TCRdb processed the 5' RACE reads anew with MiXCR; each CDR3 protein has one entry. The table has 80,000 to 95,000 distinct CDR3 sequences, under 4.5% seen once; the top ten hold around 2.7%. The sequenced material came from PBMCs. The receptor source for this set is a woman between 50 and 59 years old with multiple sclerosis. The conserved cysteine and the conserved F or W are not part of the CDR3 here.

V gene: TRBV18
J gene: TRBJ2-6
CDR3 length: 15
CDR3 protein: ASSPGPVMSGANVLT

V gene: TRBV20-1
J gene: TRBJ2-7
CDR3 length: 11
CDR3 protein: SASSGGPGEQY

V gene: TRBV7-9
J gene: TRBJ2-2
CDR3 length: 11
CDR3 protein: ASSLGQAGELF

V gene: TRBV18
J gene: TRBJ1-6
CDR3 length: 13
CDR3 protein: ASSPSAALVSPLH

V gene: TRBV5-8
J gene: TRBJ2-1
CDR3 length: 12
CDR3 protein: ASSTRTGWGEQF

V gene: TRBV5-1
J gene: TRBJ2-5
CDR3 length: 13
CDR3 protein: ASSTTGRPQETQY

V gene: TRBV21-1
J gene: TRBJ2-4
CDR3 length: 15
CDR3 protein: ASSKLGTGGAKNIQY

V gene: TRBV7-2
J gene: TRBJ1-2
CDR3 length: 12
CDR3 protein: ASSLGGAGYGYT

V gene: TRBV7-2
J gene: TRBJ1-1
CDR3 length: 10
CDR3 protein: ASSSTRTEAF

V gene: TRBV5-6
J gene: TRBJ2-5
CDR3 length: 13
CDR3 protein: ASSSRAGYQETQY

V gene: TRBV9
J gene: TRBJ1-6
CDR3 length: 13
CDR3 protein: ASSVVPAVNSPLH

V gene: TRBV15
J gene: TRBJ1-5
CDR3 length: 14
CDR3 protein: ATSRGRGSSNQPQH